The source of this T cell receptor (beta chain) is a study of pediatric ulcerative colitis. The survey-level immunoSEQ assay was used. Method: immunoSEQ multiplex PCR; TCRdb's copy keeps in-frame clones and lacks some. The table shows several thousand clones, with roughly nine tenths occurring only once. This CDR3 spans 20 amino acids. After removal of 3 bases from V and 7 bases from J, the junction contained 20 bases not matched to a gene. CDR1 is LGHNA and CDR2 is YNFKEQ in the germline V gene. The genes are TRBV4-2 and TRBJ2-2, with 10 bases identical to TRBD1. Material: blood. This sequence was found in a boy aged 5-17 years with mild ulcerative colitis. CDR3 protein: CASSHPRDPVRTGGGGELFF. The CDR3 DNA reads as TGTGCCAGCAGCCACCCTCGGGACCCTGTGCGGACAGGGGGGGGCGGGGAGCTGTTTTTT.